This T cell receptor beta chain was sequenced in a study of vaccination effects on CD4 cells after COVID-19. About this clone itself: Its antigen is still unknown.

Sequencing used immunoSEQ multiplex PCR; TCRdb keeps in-frame clones, though not all of them. The repertoire holds 55,000 to 70,000 clones, with around 81% as singletons. Germline CDR1 MDHEN, CDR2 SYDVKM. This CDR3 region has 16 residues. J lost 3 bases, V lost 4 bases, and 5 bases had no gene match. Before sequencing, viral peptide pools were used by the ViraFEST assay to expand antigen-specific CD4+ T cells. Following an approximately eleven-day culture, CD4+ T cells were purified. The sequenced sample was CD4+ T cells from PBMCs cultured with HCoV-229E spike peptides, obtained before COVID-19 vaccination. This sequence was found in a human donor who received a COVID-19 vaccine. This chain joins TRBV28 and TRBJ1-5, with TRBD1 matching over 11 bases. CDR3 region: CASSSGTGGLNQPQHF. In DNA form, the CDR3 reads TGTGCCAGCAGTTCAGGGACAGGGGGACTCAATCAGCCCCAGCATTTT.